The clone carrying this TCR beta chain was detected once. Its antigen is unidentified. The ends lost 1 base at V and 5 bases at J; junction bases unmatched: 11. Germline V gene lookup returns CDR1 SGHVS and CDR2 FQNEAQ. The CDR3 extends over 16 amino acids. The isolated RNA, all of it, was reverse transcribed, so expressed TCRB transcripts were what got sequenced. Produced via immunoSEQ multiplex PCR; TCRdb's table is partial and in-frame only. The sample shows 15,000 to 20,000 clones, about 53% of them seen only once. This specimen belongs to a study of beta chain features in type 1 diabetes. The overall study: Healthy donors resembled patients in age, gender and cell yields. Regarding the study as a whole: Whatever favoring of shorter templates PCR might show would apply equally to patients and controls. High-TCR-expressing cells could be over-represented by cDNA sequencing. When VDJ junctions were examined, type 1 diabetes patients showed fewer insertions and more deletions.

The rearrangement uses TRBV7-8 and TRBJ2-7, with 7 bases matching TRBD2. This receptor was identified in a man between 18 and 29 years old in good health. The sample was stem cell memory CD4+ T cells from blood. CDR3 nucleotide sequence: TGTGCCAGCAGCTTAGTACCGCGGGAGCCGTTGCACGAGCAGTACTTC. Translating it yields CASSLVPREPLHEQYF. Using reference TRBV7-8 and TRBJ2-7 for the parts outside the CDR3, the full variable domain is GAGVSQSPRYKVAKRGQDVALRCDPISGHVSLFWYQQALGQGPEFLTYFQNEAQLDKSGLPSDRFFAERPEGSVSTLKIQRTQQEDSAVYLCASSLVPREPLHEQYFGPGTRLTVT.